This T cell receptor beta chain is drawn from a study of neoadjuvant nivolumab and ipilimumab in lung cancer. Study-level findings and limits: Pathologic regression was not significantly tied to TCR clonality. TCR richness and clonality were higher in tumors than adjacent uninvolved lung. Only two of four nivolumab-treated tumors gained richness and clonality by surgery.

The assay was immunoSEQ multiplex PCR, and TCRdb's table has in-frame clones only and misses some. The sample records approximately 3,200 clones, approximately 88% being singletons. Turning to this clone: Its target is not known.

Here the sequenced sample was tumor tissue, taken after neoadjuvant nivolumab, alone or with ipilimumab, at or shortly before surgery. The origin of this receptor is an adult with non-small cell lung cancer.

The CDR3 nucleotides are TGCGCCAGCAGCTTGGAACTAGCGGAGTACAATGAGCAGTTCTTC. This translates into CASSLELAEYNEQFF. This rearrangement joins TRBV5-1 to TRBJ2-1; 8 nucleotides align to TRBD2. Losses at the gene ends were 0 bases for V and 4 bases for J; bases not matched to a gene: 3. CDR1 is SGHRS and CDR2 is YFSETQ in the germline V gene. The CDR3 runs 15 residues.